The entry below describes one TCR beta chain. Germline-derived CDR1 and CDR2 are SGHTA and FQGNSA. This CDR3 has 15 residues. V gave up 5 bases and J gave up 3 bases; unmatched junction bases: 9. The repertoire was sequenced with immunoSEQ multiplex PCR; TCRdb's copy has only in-frame clones and lacks some. Found here are 70,000 to 85,000 clones, approximately 91% of them singletons; the top ten hold 2.5% to 3%. This sample was taken from a study of T cells after somatic rescue of genetic block. The J gene is TRBJ2-7, the V gene TRBV7-2; 8 positions match TRBD2. The sample comprised peripheral blood mononuclear cells (PBMCs). The sequence was collected from a man aged 25-45 years. CDR3 region: CASSRSGGGHYEQYF. The CDR3 nucleotides read TGTGCCAGCAGCCGATCTGGCGGGGGGCACTACGAGCAGTACTTC.